A single sample is the source of the 27 T cell receptor beta chains below, sequenced in a study of blood T cell repertoires in COVID-19. Using immunoSEQ multiplex PCR, the repertoire was profiled, and TCRdb retains in-frame clones only, with some absent. The table records about 59,000 clones, more than 60% of them present only once. The material sequenced was peripheral blood. Source of these receptors: an older woman with acute or convalescent COVID-19.

This chain uses TRBV6-5 with TRBJ2-7; TRBD1 agrees at 9 bases. The germline CDR1 and CDR2 sequences are MNHEY and SVGAGI. The J segment lost 4 bases and the V segment lost 10 bases, leaving 11 bases of the junction unmatched. The CDR3 extends over 14 amino acids. The CDR3 sequence is CATKPGTGLYEQYF. In nucleotides, the CDR3 is TGTGCCACCAAACCGGGGACAGGGTTATACGAGCAGTACTTC.

This chain connects TRBV27 to TRBJ1-1; no clear D gene. CDR1 and CDR2 from the germline V gene are MNHEY and SMNVEV (reference sequence). The CDR3 is made up of 15 amino acids. The germline V and J ends were trimmed by 9 bases and 0 bases, with 17 bases remaining between them. The chain's CDR3 is CASILRWEMNTEAFF. The CDR3 nucleotides read TGTGCCAGTATTCTTCGATGGGAGATGAACACTGAAGCTTTCTTT.

This sequence joins TRBV19 and TRBJ2-3, with unresolved D. This CDR3 spans 14 amino acids. Looked up from germline, CDR1 is LNHDA and CDR2 is SQIVND (reference sequence). The V and J ends lost 3 bases and 0 bases respectively, with 7 bases between them. For the CDR3, the DNA is TGTGCCAGTAGTATCGTATATAGCACAGATACGCAGTATTTT. This gives the protein CASSIVYSTDTQYF. The entire variable domain, with the rest obtained from reference TRBV19 and TRBJ2-3, is as follows: DGGITQSPKYLFRKEGQNVTLSCEQNLNHDAMYWYRQDPGQGLRLIYYSQIVNDFQKGDIAEGYSVSREKKESFPLTVTSAQKNPTAFYLCASSIVYSTDTQYFGPGTRLTVL.

This chain connects TRBV7-9 to TRBJ2-1; tentatively, D is TRBD2 (6 bases). The V gene lost 5 bases and the J gene lost 8 bases, with 25 bases spanning the gap. Germline CDR1 is SEHNR and CDR2 is FQNEAQ (reference sequence). The CDR3 sequence is 17 residues long. In DNA form, the CDR3 reads TGTGCCAGCAGCGATCGTCGGGGCGGGGCAGACCCGGATGAGCAGTTCTTC. Translating gives CASSDRRGGADPDEQFF.

V and J are TRBV6-5 and TRBJ1-1, with D unresolved. The V gene lost 6 bases and the J gene lost 2 bases, with 10 bases spanning the gap. CDR1 MNHEY and CDR2 SVGAGI come from the germline V gene. This CDR3 is built from 13 residues. As DNA, the CDR3 is TGTGCCAGCAGCATTACAGCAAACACTGAAGCTTTCTTT. This translates into CASSITANTEAFF.

This clone appeared a single time. The CDR3 protein is CASRDNSYEQYF. CDR3 nucleotide sequence: TGCGCCAGCAGGGACAACTCCTACGAGCAGTACTTC. The rearrangement links TRBV10-2 to TRBJ2-7; maybe TRBD1 (5 bases). The CDR3 is 12 residues long. Deletions cut 6 bases from V and 0 bases from J, with 6 bases between. The germline CDR1 and CDR2 sequences are WSHSY and SAAADI.

CDR3 in amino acids: CASSSSSLSGGVGYGYTF. The CDR3 bases are TGCGCCAGCAGCTCTTCGTCCTTGTCCGGGGGAGTCGGCTATGGCTACACCTTC. This chain joins TRBV5-1 and TRBJ1-2; perhaps TRBD1 as D (5 bases). The CDR3 is 18 amino acids. V was shortened by 3 bases and J by 4 bases, with 25 bases between the two germline ends. Germline V gene sequence: CDR1 SGHRS, CDR2 YFSETQ.

The chain combines TRBV6-5 with TRBJ2-3; 8 bases line up with TRBD2. The V gene's germline CDR1 is MNHEY and CDR2 SVGAGI. This CDR3 is built from 14 residues. V shed 10 bases, J shed 2 bases, and the junction held 8 bases outside the gene matches. The CDR3 sequence is CATSREGDTDTQYF. The CDR3 DNA follows: TGTGCCACATCACGGGAGGGAGACACAGATACGCAGTATTTT.

V is TRBV9 and J is TRBJ1-2; perhaps TRBD1 as D (6 bases). Germline V gene data show CDR1 as SGDLS and CDR2 as YYNGEE. This CDR3 region has 15 residues. Trimming removed 2 bases from V and 7 bases from J, with 18 bases in between. CDR3: CASSVGGAGARGYTF. The CDR3 nucleotides are TGTGCCAGCAGCGTGGGAGGGGCAGGGGCGCGTGGCTACACCTTC.

The chain joins TRBV14 to TRBJ1-1; D is perhaps TRBD1 (5 bases). This CDR3 comprises 13 residues. The germline CDR1 and CDR2 sequences are SGHDN and FVKESK. Between the trimmed V and J ends, which lost 5 bases and 1 base, there was a span of 8 bases. The CDR3 DNA is TGTGCCAGCAGCAAAACAGGGAACACTGAAGCTTTCTTT. This sequence encodes CASSKTGNTEAFF.

This clone has just one count. The chain links TRBV20-1 to TRBJ1-6; no clear D. This CDR3 has 14 amino acids. Trimming took off 3 bases at V and 3 bases at J, with 9 bases between the two ends. Germline V lookup: CDR1 DFQATT, CDR2 SNEGSKA (reference sequence). CDR3 loop: CSASGGLYNSPLHF. CDR3 sequence (DNA): TGCAGTGCTAGTGGCGGCCTCTATAATTCACCCCTCCACTTT.

The chain links TRBV27 to TRBJ1-1; the D gene is possibly TRBD1 (6 bases). The CDR3 runs to 14 residues. The V end was cut by 6 bases, the J end by 1 base, with 12 bases between. Per germline, CDR1 MNHEY and CDR2 SMNVEV (reference sequence). The CDR3 DNA reads as TGTGCCAGCAGACAGGGCGGTCCGAACACTGAAGCTTTCTTT. As protein: CASRQGGPNTEAFF.

The chain recombines TRBV5-1 with TRBJ2-3; 9 bases agree with TRBD1. Germline assignment: CDR1 SGHRS and CDR2 YFSETQ. The CDR3 sequence is 15 residues long. J was trimmed by 5 bases and V by 2 bases; bases with no gene match: 6. The CDR3 spells CASSLQGAPGDTQYF. In DNA, the CDR3 is TGCGCCAGCAGCTTACAGGGGGCGCCGGGAGATACGCAGTATTTT.

The chain uses TRBV5-1 and TRBJ1-2, with D unclear. The germline V and J ends were trimmed by 4 bases and 8 bases, with 15 bases remaining between them. Per germline, CDR1 SGHRS and CDR2 YFSETQ. CDR3 length equals 13 residues. The CDR3 DNA is TGCGCCAGCAGCCCCACGGAGGACGGGGGCTACACCTTC. Its translation: CASSPTEDGGYTF.

This chain joins TRBV2 and TRBJ2-1; D is perhaps TRBD2 (6 bases). Trimming stripped 6 bases from V and 0 bases from J, with 12 bases between. The germline V gene encodes CDR1 SNHLY and CDR2 FYNNEI. This CDR3 comprises 15 residues. The CDR3: CASSVGGDSYNEQFF. In nucleotides, the CDR3 is TGTGCCAGCAGCGTTGGCGGGGACTCCTACAATGAGCAGTTCTTC.

The J gene is TRBJ2-3, the V gene TRBV5-1, with 7 bases fitting TRBD2. V lost 4 bases to trimming and J lost 6 bases; unmatched junction nucleotides: 8. Germline values: CDR1 SGHRS, CDR2 YFSETQ. The CDR3 covers 14 residues. The CDR3 DNA sequence: TGCGCCAGCAGCCCGGGGCTCGGGGGGGATACGCAGTATTTT. Translation gives CASSPGLGGDTQYF.

V usage is TRBV6-2 or TRBV6-3 and J usage is TRBJ1-5, with D maybe TRBD1 (6 bases). Germline CDR1 and CDR2: MNHEY and SVGEGT. CDR3 length: 19 amino acids. The V end lost 2 bases, the J end lost 1 base, and 21 bases lay between the germline ends. The CDR3 sequence is CASSYQLHRSRGSNQPQHF. The CDR3 DNA is TGTGCCAGCAGTTACCAACTGCACAGGTCAAGGGGGAGCAATCAGCCCCAGCATTTT.

To note about this clone: Other DNA sequences in this sample translate to the same CDR3. The chain joins TRBV5-1 to TRBJ2-3, with TRBD2 matching 10 bases. Trimming took 2 bases from V and 4 from J; bases not matched to a gene: 1. This CDR3 contains 14 residues. Germline lookup yields CDR1 SGHRS and CDR2 YFSETQ. CDR3 amino acids: CASSFSGGADTQYF. CDR3 sequence (DNA): TGCGCCAGCAGCTTCAGCGGGGGGGCAGATACGCAGTATTTT.

CDR3 bases: TGTGCCAGCAGTTTACTAGGGAACACTGAAGCTTTCTTT. It encodes CASSLLGNTEAFF. The chain joins TRBV27 to TRBJ1-1; D call uncertain. The CDR3 covers 13 residues. CDR1 is MNHEY, CDR2 SMNVEV, per germline (reference sequence). Trimming removed 2 bases at V and 1 base at J, with 5 bases between.

This chain joins TRBV12-3 or TRBV12-4 and TRBJ2-1; 7 bases align to TRBD2. The CDR3 length is 12 residues. V was clipped by 6 bases and J by 7 bases; unmatched bases: 3. CDR3 nucleotides: TGTGCCAGCAGAGGGAGGGGTAATGAGCAGTTCTTC. It specifies CASRGRGNEQFF.

The chain links TRBV11-3 to TRBJ2-3, with 10 nucleotides matching TRBD1. J gave up 7 bases and V 5 bases, and 9 bases lay outside the gene matches. From germline, CDR1 is SGHNT and CDR2 YENEEA. The CDR3 runs to 15 residues. Here the CDR3 reads CASSPGQGERNTQYF. The CDR3 nucleotides are TGTGCCAGCAGCCCCGGACAGGGGGAGAGAAATACGCAGTATTTT.

This clone was detected only a few times. This chain connects TRBV19 to TRBJ1-6; TRBD1 agrees at 9 bases. Germline CDR1 and CDR2: LNHDA and SQIVND (reference sequence). The CDR3 is 15 residues long. The ends lost 7 bases at V and 7 bases at J; junction bases unmatched: 8. CDR3 protein: CASTSEGQGNSPLHF. The CDR3 DNA reads TGTGCCAGTACCTCAGAGGGACAGGGAAATTCACCCCTCCACTTT.

The genes are TRBV4-2 and TRBJ1-2, with a weak D call TRBD1 (6 bases). Trimming took off 6 bases at V and 2 bases at J, with 10 bases between the two ends. Looked up from germline, CDR1 is LGHNA and CDR2 is YNFKEQ. This CDR3 has 13 residues. CDR3 region: CASRAQGNYGYTF. CDR3 nucleotide sequence: TGTGCCAGCAGGGCACAGGGAAACTATGGCTACACCTTC.

The chain carries TRBV4-1 and TRBJ1-5; D ambiguous. The CDR3 is 15 residues long. V was pared by 0 bases and J by 3 bases, with 9 bases between. Looked up from germline, CDR1 is MGHRA and CDR2 is YSYEKL. The CDR3, as DNA: TGCGCCAGCAGCCAAGATGGTAGTACCAATCAGCCCCAGCATTTT. This codes for CASSQDGSTNQPQHF.

The CDR3 nucleotides are TGTGCCAGCTCACCACAAGGGACAGGGGAAGGAGAAACTGAAGCTTTCTTT. It yields the protein CASSPQGTGEGETEAFF. The V and J genes are TRBV18 and TRBJ1-1, with 10 nucleotides matching TRBD1. Germline CDR1 is KGHSH and CDR2 is LQKENI. This CDR3 comprises 17 residues. V lost 1 base and J lost 5; bases outside the gene matches: 10.

In its sample, this clone was seen a few times. This rearrangement joins TRBV6-1 to TRBJ1-2, with a weak D call TRBD1 (6 bases). V was pared by 2 bases and J by 7 bases, with 17 bases between. CDR1 and CDR2 from the germline V gene are MNHNS and SASEGT. The CDR3 runs to 15 residues. The CDR3 loop reads CASSERGLGVRGYTF. For the CDR3, the DNA is TGTGCCAGCAGTGAAAGGGGGTTAGGGGTCCGTGGCTACACCTTC.

The chain carries TRBV6-1 and TRBJ2-3, with D perhaps matching TRBD2 (6 bases). CDR3 length equals 18 residues. The V and J ends lost 0 bases and 3 bases respectively, with 19 bases between them. Looked up from germline, CDR1 is MNHNS and CDR2 is SASEGT. The DNA of the CDR3 is TGTGCCAGCAGTGAAGCCCACTCCGCTAGCGTCGTTACAGATACGCAGTATTTT. Translating it yields CASSEAHSASVVTDTQYF.